These 25 T cell receptor beta chains were sequenced from one sample in a study of blood T cell repertoires in COVID-19. Repertoires were generated with immunoSEQ multiplex PCR, while TCRdb's copy carries only in-frame clones and drops some. The repertoire holds hundreds of thousands of clones, with around 89% as singletons. Sequencing was done on a sample of peripheral blood. The receptors were sampled from a woman in her forties who had recovered from COVID-19.

As DNA, the CDR3 is TGTGCCAGCAGCCCCCGTTGGGGCCGAGACTATGGCTACACCTTC. This encodes CASSPRWGRDYGYTF. The rearrangement joins TRBV9 to TRBJ1-2, with D perhaps TRBD1 (5 bases). Per the germline V gene, CDR1 is SGDLS and CDR2 is YYNGEE. The CDR3 has 15 residues. V gave up 4 bases and J gave up 3 bases, with 16 bases separating them.

Concerning this clone: A junction boundary mismatches the germline segment, possibly from a read error. This chain joins TRBV20-1 and TRBJ2-1; 8 bases agree with TRBD2. From germline, CDR1 is DFQATT and CDR2 SNEGSKA (reference sequence). CDR3 length equals 11 residues. CDR3 loop: CSARAGVEQFF. As DNA, the CDR3 is TGCAGTGCGAGAGCGGGGGTGGAGCAGTTCTTC.

This chain joins TRBV27 and TRBJ1-5; tentative D call: TRBD1 (5 bases). The V and J ends lost 1 base and 2 bases respectively, with 15 bases between them. Germline V lookup: CDR1 MNHEY, CDR2 SMNVEV (reference sequence). CDR3 length equals 17 residues. In nucleotides, the CDR3 is TGTGCCAGCAGTTTATGGGCGGGGTTGGGGGGCAATCAGCCCCAGCATTTT. This codes for CASSLWAGLGGNQPQHF.

The table lists this clone with a few counts. This chain uses TRBV15 with TRBJ1-3; D gene ambiguous. Trimming cost V 5 bases and J 7 bases, with 6 bases left between them. Looked up from germline, CDR1 is LNHNV and CDR2 is YYDKDF (reference sequence). The CDR3 loop spans 11 amino acids. Here the CDR3 DNA reads TGTGCCACCAGCGTGGCCAACACCATATATTTT. This encodes CATSVANTIYF.

This chain joins TRBV7-8 and TRBJ2-7; 9 nucleotides match TRBD2. The CDR3 extends over 15 amino acids. J lost 1 base, V lost 5 bases, and 6 bases had no gene match. Germline-derived CDR1 and CDR2 are SGHVS and FQNEAQ. The CDR3 DNA reads TGTGCCAGCAGCCCCCGACTAGCGGCTTCCTACGAGCAGTACTTC. Residues: CASSPRLAASYEQYF.

This clone was seen once. The rearrangement links TRBV3-1 (or the pseudogene TRBV3-2) to TRBJ1-1, with D maybe TRBD1 (5 bases). V shed 0 bases and J shed 11 bases, with 19 bases lying between them. The CDR3 loop spans 15 amino acids. In germline, CDR1 is LGHDT, CDR2 YNNKEL (reference sequence). CDR3 loop: CASSQDGSVRKGAFF. CDR3 in DNA: TGTGCCAGCAGCCAAGATGGGTCGGTCCGGAAGGGGGCTTTCTTT.

J is TRBJ2-6 and V is TRBV6-2 or TRBV6-3; weak D call: TRBD1 (5 bases). Germline values: CDR1 MNHEY, CDR2 SVGEGT. V lost 2 bases to trimming and J lost 2 bases, with 10 bases between them. The CDR3 is 16 residues long. The CDR3 DNA reads as TGTGCCAGCAGTTACACGGGCAGGGCTGGGGCCAACGTCCTGACTTTC. Amino acids: CASSYTGRAGANVLTF.

CDR3 sequence reads: CASSQERAAPLHF. Here the CDR3 DNA reads TGTGCCAGCAGCCAAGAGCGGGCAGCACCCCTCCACTTT. The chain is built from TRBV4-2 and TRBJ1-6; no clear D. There are 13 residues in the CDR3. V dropped 0 bases and J dropped 11 bases, with 8 bases sitting between them. Germline CDR1 LGHNA, CDR2 YNFKEQ.

The rearrangement links TRBV5-1 to TRBJ1-2; D remains unclear. This CDR3 is 15 amino acids long. Germline-derived CDR1 and CDR2 are SGHRS and YFSETQ. Trimming stripped 4 bases from V and 0 bases from J, with 13 bases between. This chain's CDR3 is CASSAAGLPNYGYTF. The CDR3, as DNA: TGCGCCAGCAGCGCAGCCGGACTTCCTAACTATGGCTACACCTTC. Full variable domain (remainder filled in from reference TRBV5-1 and TRBJ1-2): KAGVTQTPRYLIKTRGQQVTLSCSPISGHRSVSWYQQTPGQGLQFLFEYFSETQRNKGNFPGRFSGRQFSNSRSEMNVSTLELGDSALYLCASSAAGLPNYGYTFGSGTRLTVV.

The chain uses TRBV14 and TRBJ2-1; TRBD2 matches 7 bases. Trimming took 1 base from V and 0 from J; bases not matched to a gene: 3. The CDR3 has 16 amino acids. Per the germline V gene, CDR1 is SGHDN and CDR2 is FVKESK. CDR3 sequence: CASSQVGGSSYNEQFF. CDR3 coding DNA: TGTGCCAGCAGCCAAGTCGGCGGGAGCTCCTACAATGAGCAGTTCTTC.

J is TRBJ2-1 and V is TRBV7-9; 10 bases map to TRBD2. V trimming: 1 base; J trimming: 6 bases; junction bases outside the gene matches: 9. The length of the CDR3 is 17 residues. Per germline, CDR1 SEHNR and CDR2 FQNEAQ (reference sequence). As DNA, the CDR3 is TGTGCCAGCAGCTTAGGCCCCCTAGCGGGAGTCCCCAATGAGCAGTTCTTC. Protein: CASSLGPLAGVPNEQFF.

The gene calls are TRBV7-2 and TRBJ2-7; 7 bases align to TRBD1. CDR3 size: 15 residues. J was trimmed by 2 bases and V by 0 bases; bases with no gene match: 4. CDR1 is SGHTA and CDR2 is FQGNSA in the germline V gene. The DNA for the CDR3 is TGTGCCAGCAGCTTAGCATGGACAGGCCCCTACGAGCAGTACTTC. Its protein is CASSLAWTGPYEQYF.

J is TRBJ1-1 and V is TRBV9, with 8 positions matching TRBD1. CDR1 and CDR2 from the germline V gene are SGDLS and YYNGEE. This CDR3 has 11 residues. Losses at the gene ends were 3 bases for V and 11 bases for J; bases not matched to a gene: 3. The chain's CDR3 is CASSGRQGAFF. CDR3 in DNA: TGTGCCAGCAGCGGCCGACAGGGGGCTTTCTTT.

Of note for this clone: This CDR3 is also generated by other DNA sequences in the sample. The chain employs TRBV7-9 and TRBJ2-7; D unclear. Looked up from germline, CDR1 is SEHNR and CDR2 is FQNEAQ (reference sequence). Deletions cut 4 bases from V and 2 bases from J, with 3 bases between. CDR3 length: 11 residues. This CDR3 is CASSSTYEQYF. In DNA form, the CDR3 reads TGTGCCAGCAGCTCCACCTACGAGCAGTACTTC.

J is TRBJ2-4 and V is TRBV7-2, with D possibly TRBD1 on 6 matching bases. Per the germline V gene, CDR1 is SGHTA and CDR2 is FQGNSA. The CDR3 length is 13 residues. Trimming left V 5 bases short and J 11 bases short, with 16 bases between. CDR3 protein: CASSQLQGLLQYF. CDR3 bases: TGTGCCAGCAGCCAGCTACAGGGCCTTCTTCAGTACTTC. Complete variable domain (other parts from reference TRBV7-2 and TRBJ2-4): GAGVSQSPSNKVTEKGKDVELRCDPISGHTALYWYRQSLGQGLEFLIYFQGNSAPDKSGLPSDRFSAERTGGSVSTLTIQRTQQEDSAVYLCASSQLQGLLQYFGAGTRLSVL.

This chain joins TRBV7-9 and TRBJ2-7; 14 bases are shared with TRBD2. Germline V gives CDR1 SEHNR, CDR2 FQNEAQ (reference sequence). This CDR3 region has 16 residues. The trim removed 4 bases at V and 3 bases at J, leaving 5 bases unmatched. The CDR3 nucleotides are TGTGCCAGCAGCTCGGGACTAGCGGGAGACCGCTACGAGCAGTACTTC. It yields the protein CASSSGLAGDRYEQYF.

V usage is TRBV14 and J usage is TRBJ2-1; 13 nucleotides line up with TRBD2. Germline V gene lookup returns CDR1 SGHDN and CDR2 FVKESK. The CDR3 has 15 amino acids. V was clipped by 4 bases and J by 5 bases; unmatched bases: 2. Here the CDR3 reads CASSLGTSGNNEQFF. CDR3 nucleotide sequence: TGTGCCAGCAGCCTCGGGACTAGCGGGAACAATGAGCAGTTCTTC.

This clone has just one count. The V and J genes are TRBV19 and TRBJ2-3, with a possible D match to TRBD1 (6 bases). CDR3 length: 13 amino acids. The germline gives CDR1 LNHDA, CDR2 SQIVND (reference sequence). The V end lost 5 bases, the J end lost 3 bases, and 9 bases lay between the germline ends. For the CDR3, the DNA is TGTGCCAGTAGTGACAGGCCAACAGATACGCAGTATTTT. Its translation is CASSDRPTDTQYF.

This chain connects TRBV5-1 to TRBJ2-1; 9 positions agree with TRBD1. The CDR3 extends over 18 amino acids. The germline CDR1 and CDR2 sequences are SGHRS and YFSETQ. V lost 4 bases, J lost 4 bases, and 15 bases stayed unmatched. CDR3 loop: CASSPGQGRSRVYNEQFF. Written as DNA, the CDR3 is TGCGCCAGCAGCCCCGGACAGGGGCGCTCAAGGGTTTACAATGAGCAGTTCTTC.

The chain combines TRBV6-5 with TRBJ1-5, with 9 bases lining up with TRBD1. This CDR3 comprises 14 residues. From germline, CDR1 is MNHEY and CDR2 SVGAGI. The junction had 2 bases not matched to a gene; V was cut back by 6 bases and J by 2 bases. The CDR3: CASRRTGGNQPQHF. CDR3 nucleotides: TGTGCCAGCAGACGGACAGGGGGCAATCAGCCCCAGCATTTT.

The CDR3 here is CASSRQTSGAREQYF. DNA of the CDR3: TGTGCCAGCAGCCGACAGACTAGCGGGGCCCGCGAGCAGTACTTC. This sequence joins TRBV6-5 and TRBJ2-7, with 11 bases that match TRBD2. In germline, CDR1 is MNHEY, CDR2 SVGAGI. This CDR3 comprises 15 residues. V shed 6 bases and J 6 bases; nucleotides not matched to a gene: 10.

The chain employs TRBV11-2 and TRBJ2-1; the D is unclear. CDR1 and CDR2 from the germline V gene are SGHAT and FQNNGV. This CDR3 has 15 amino acids. V was shortened by 3 bases and J by 4 bases, with 13 bases between the two germline ends. CDR3 sequence (DNA): TGTGCCAGCAGCTTTGGGCTGACCATTTACAATGAGCAGTTCTTC. This codes for CASSFGLTIYNEQFF. Full variable domain (rest looked up from reference TRBV11-2 and TRBJ2-1): EAGVAQSPRYKIIEKRQSVAFWCNPISGHATLYWYQQILGQGPKLLIQFQNNGVVDDSQLPKDRFSAERLKGVDSTLKIQPAKLEDSAVYLCASSFGLTIYNEQFFGPGTRLTVL.

The chain carries TRBV7-9 and TRBJ2-1; D perhaps matches TRBD2 (6 bases). Germline-derived CDR1 and CDR2 are SEHNR and FQNEAQ (reference sequence). This CDR3 is built from 13 residues. The V gene lost 5 bases and the J gene lost 8 bases, with 13 bases spanning the gap. The CDR3 sequence is CASSLGDSDEQFF. DNA of the CDR3: TGTGCCAGCAGCCTTGGGGACTCAGATGAGCAGTTCTTC. Full variable domain (rest looked up from reference TRBV7-9 and TRBJ2-1): DTGVSQNPRHKITKRGQNVTFRCDPISEHNRLYWYRQTLGQGPEFLTYFQNEAQLEKSRLLSDRFSAERPKGSFSTLEIQRTEQGDSAMYLCASSLGDSDEQFFGPGTRLTVL.

This chain connects TRBV19 to TRBJ1-1, with a possible D match to TRBD1 (5 bases). V lost 4 bases to trimming and J lost 5 bases, with 23 bases between them. The CDR3 covers 17 residues. CDR1 and CDR2 (germline): LNHDA, SQIVND (reference sequence). CDR3 sequence: CASSSRGDRRRGTEAFF. In nucleotides, the CDR3 is TGTGCCAGTAGTAGTAGGGGCGACCGACGCCGGGGGACTGAAGCTTTCTTT.

CDR3 amino acids: CASSLASAGAQFF. The CDR3 region has the DNA TGTGCCAGCAGCTTGGCCAGTGCGGGGGCGCAGTTCTTC. The chain is built from TRBV7-3 and TRBJ2-1, with D perhaps matching TRBD2 (7 bases). The CDR3 covers 13 residues. With 3 bases removed from V and 12 bases from J, the gap between germline ends came to 15 bases. CDR1 and CDR2 (germline): SGHTA, FQGTGA.